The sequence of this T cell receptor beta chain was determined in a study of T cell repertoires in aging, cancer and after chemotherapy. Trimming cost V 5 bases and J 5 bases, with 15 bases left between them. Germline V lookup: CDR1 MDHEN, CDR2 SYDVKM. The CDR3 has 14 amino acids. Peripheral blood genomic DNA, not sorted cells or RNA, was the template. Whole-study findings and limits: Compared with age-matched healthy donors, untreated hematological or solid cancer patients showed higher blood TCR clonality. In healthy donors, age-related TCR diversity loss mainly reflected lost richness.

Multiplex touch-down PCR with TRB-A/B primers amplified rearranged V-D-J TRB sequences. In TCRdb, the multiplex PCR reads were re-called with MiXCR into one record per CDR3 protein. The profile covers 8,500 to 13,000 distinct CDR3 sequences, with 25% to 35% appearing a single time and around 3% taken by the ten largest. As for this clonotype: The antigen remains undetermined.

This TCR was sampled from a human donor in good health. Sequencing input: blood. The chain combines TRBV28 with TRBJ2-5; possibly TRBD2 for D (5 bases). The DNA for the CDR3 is TGTGCCAGCAGTCCCCACGGGGTAAAGGAGACCCAGTACTTC. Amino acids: CASSPHGVKETQYF.